This TCR beta chain was obtained from a study of T cell responses to AZD1222 COVID-19 vaccine (dated by TCRdb to the early 2020s). For context, the study as a whole: AZD1222 recipients with second doses at about 4 weeks or about 12 weeks were pooled, because spike-specific TCR depth and breadth did not differ between schedules. TCR sequencing covered fewer than 250 trial participants: some 210 given two doses of AZD1222 and around 26 given two doses of MenACWY control vaccine. Trial participants were enrolled by age into 18-55, 56-69 and 70-plus year subgroups, with around 150, 28 and 57 TCR-sequenced participants respectively.

Reading the label with the study, this specimen's time point is: baseline before first vaccination. The vaccinee samples were drawn from two UK trials, COV001 and COV002, one of which was a single-blind randomized controlled phase 2/3 trial testing AZD1222 (ChAdOx1 nCoV-19) in healthy adults. Trial participant PBMC samples were collected at day 0 and day 28 after the second dose for TCRbeta chain sequencing. V is pared back by 7 bases and J by 2 bases, with 11 bases lying between the germline termini. CDR1 LGHNT and CDR2 FRNRAP are derived from the germline V gene. CDR3 length: 13 amino acids, cysteine to phenylalanine. Of the read, only the CDR3 DNA is kept; its 39 bases are in frame from base 1. The CDR3 regions of human TCRbeta chains were subjected to immunosequencing. Under the source paper's analysis protocol: Repertoire TCRs were matched against a reference library of SARS-CoV-2-specific TCRs generated with the MIRA antigen-specificity platform. Breadth meant the fraction of unique TCRs that were SARS-CoV-2-associated, whereas depth meant the fraction of total T cells that were SARS-CoV-2-associated. Each spike-specific TCR was assigned to its reactive spike region and to a CD4 or CD8 class using the MIRA data. Log10-transformed breadth and depth values were compared by one-way ANOVA with Sidak's multiple comparisons tests. In its TCRdb copy, this immuneACCESS table keeps in-frame sequences only and misses some clones. Where compared with another copy, unresolved V genes explain less than half of these, and the others have no known cause. V and J calls and clone size are as listed in that table; D and trimming were resolved from the DNA. Present in this sample are about 150,000 clones, approximately 88% of which were seen just once. The top ten constitute roughly 2% of the sample.

In the case of this clone: Its cognate antigen has yet to be identified. The sample holds no much larger clone one base away, and base qualities are not on file.

Results the study describes overall, beyond this receptor: The 56-69-year group was small, and its depth increase did not reach significance, likely because of low power. Conclusions about previously exposed vaccinees are limited because only a handful of AZD1222 recipients were SARS-CoV-2 seropositive at baseline. After two AZD1222 doses, both the breadth and the depth of spike-specific TCRs were significantly higher than at day 0 and than in MenACWY recipients. The vaccine-associated CD4 TCRs covered the entire spike protein, and the dominant responses fell in regions 160-218 and 743-854. Because no day 14 peak-response samples were available, the repertoires could be characterized only after the peak T cell response. Nearly half of unique spike-specific TCRs reportedly recognized epitopes outside regions mutated in the B.1.351 and B.1.1.7 variants. Participants were mostly white British and included more females than males, and it was suggested by the authors that clonal diversity may have been underestimated.

The chain joins TRBV12-5 to TRBJ1-1, with TRBD1 perhaps the D gene, on 5 matching bases. Here the sequenced sample was peripheral blood, taken on day 0 of AZD1222 vaccination. The sequence was collected from an adult in good health. The DNA sequence reads TGTGCTAGTGCCCCCCAGGGAAACACTGAAGCTTTCTTT. Its amino acids are CASAPQGNTEAFF.